What follows is one TCR beta chain and its context. TCRdb's table, derived via immunoSEQ multiplex PCR, lists solely in-frame clones and lacks some. In the table there are some 2.3 million clones, 85% to 95% of which are singletons. The data derive from a study of shared clonotypes between healthy human individuals. Per the germline V gene, CDR1 is SGHTA and CDR2 is FQGNSA. V lost 5 bases and J lost 5; bases outside the gene matches: 8. The CDR3 is made up of 15 amino acids. The source is a man between 18 and 35 years old in good health. Some clones in this sample may be carry-over from other donors' samples. The chain carries TRBV7-2 and TRBJ2-7; 11 bases map to TRBD2. The sample was naive CD4+ T cells from PBMCs. Subset in this sample: CD45RA+ positively selected. The CDR3 sequence is CASSTLAGGTHEQYF. The CDR3 DNA sequence: TGTGCCAGCAGCACGCTAGCGGGAGGTACCCACGAGCAGTACTTC.